What follows are 19 T cell receptor beta chains derived from one specimen sequenced in a study of cytotoxic CD8 clonotypes in ibrutinib-treated CLL. Assay used: immunoSEQ multiplex PCR; TCRdb lists only in-frame clones, some missing. The repertoire consists of 30,000 to 40,000 clones, with approximately 51% occurring once and the leading ten covering approximately 17%. The specimen comprised PBMCs, sampled before ibrutinib treatment. The receptors originated from a human donor with chronic lymphocytic leukemia.

In this sample, this clone turned up a few times. This chain connects TRBV14 to TRBJ2-5; D tentatively fits TRBD1 or TRBD2 (5 bases each). Germline CDR1 is SGHDN and CDR2 is FVKESK. The ends were cut back, 6 bases at V and 4 bases at J, with 21 bases in the middle. The CDR3 contains 16 residues. The CDR3 loop reads CASSVDWGSMAETQYF. The DNA for the CDR3 is TGTGCCAGCAGTGTCGACTGGGGGTCCATGGCAGAGACCCAGTACTTC. The full variable domain, rest sourced from reference TRBV14 and TRBJ2-5, is EAGVTQFPSHSVIEKGQTVTLRCDPISGHDNLYWYRRVMGKEIKFLLHFVKESKQDESGMPNNRFLAERTGGTYSTLKVQPAELEDSGVYFCASSVDWGSMAETQYFGPGTRLLVL.

This clone was detected a few times. This chain links TRBV5-4 with TRBJ2-3; D might be TRBD2 (5 bases). Germline CDR1 is SGHNT and CDR2 is YYREEE (reference sequence). The CDR3 spans 13 residues. The V and J ends lost 1 base and 4 bases respectively, with 7 bases between them. In DNA form, the CDR3 reads TGTGCCAGCAGCTTGACTAGTGCAGATACGCAGTATTTT. Protein sequence: CASSLTSADTQYF.

The rearrangement uses TRBV5-1 and TRBJ2-1, with D maybe TRBD1 (5 bases). Trimming took 0 bases from V and 8 from J, leaving 6 bases between them. This CDR3 has 12 residues. CDR1 is SGHRS, CDR2 YFSETQ, per germline. CDR3 region: CASSLGGHEQFF. The CDR3 DNA sequence: TGCGCCAGCAGCTTGGGGGGCCATGAGCAGTTCTTC.

The chain combines TRBV6-5 with TRBJ1-1; D is ambiguous. Germline values: CDR1 MNHEY, CDR2 SVGAGI. Deletions cut 8 bases from V and 5 bases from J, with 6 bases between. The CDR3 consists of 10 residues. In nucleotides, the CDR3 is TGTGCCAGCTGGGGAACTGAAGCTTTCTTT. Amino acid sequence: CASWGTEAFF.

This clone was detected many times. The chain carries TRBV19 and TRBJ1-5, with no clear D. The CDR3 is 14 amino acids. The germline gives CDR1 LNHDA, CDR2 SQIVND (reference sequence). V shed 0 bases and J shed 3 bases, with 6 bases lying between them. The CDR3 here is CASSIELYNQPQHF. CDR3 bases: TGTGCCAGTAGTATAGAACTCTACAATCAGCCCCAGCATTTT.

The chain couples TRBV6-5 to TRBJ1-1; 9 bases fit TRBD1. The CDR3 has 12 residues. CDR1 MNHEY and CDR2 SVGAGI come from the germline V gene. With V trimmed by 6 bases and J by 10 bases, 6 bases remained unmatched. CDR3: CASSRGQGRAFF. CDR3 sequence (DNA): TGTGCCAGCAGCCGAGGACAGGGGAGAGCTTTCTTT.

This clone was seen a few times. The chain recombines TRBV7-9 with TRBJ2-1, with D perhaps matching TRBD2 (5 bases). The CDR3 runs to 17 residues. From germline, CDR1 is SEHNR and CDR2 FQNEAQ (reference sequence). The V end lost 6 bases, the J end lost 1 base, and 19 bases lay between the germline ends. CDR3 region: CASSSKRRLASYNEQFF. The CDR3 nucleotides read TGTGCCAGCAGTTCAAAGAGGCGGCTAGCATCCTACAATGAGCAGTTCTTC.

CDR3 sequence: CASGEGGLYEEQFF. The CDR3 DNA is TGTGCTAGTGGCGAGGGGGGGCTTTATGAAGAGCAGTTCTTC. This sequence joins TRBV12-5 and TRBJ2-1, with a tentative D call TRBD2 (7 bases). The ends were cut back, 6 bases at V and 10 bases at J, with 19 bases in the middle. This CDR3 comprises 14 residues. Germline V lookup: CDR1 LGHNT, CDR2 FRNRAP.

This clone was seen at least ten times. DNA of the CDR3: TGTGCCAGCAGTTTGTCAGTAGCGGGGGGTCGAGATACGCAGTATTTT. Protein sequence: CASSLSVAGGRDTQYF. The rearrangement joins TRBV28 to TRBJ2-3; the match to TRBD2 covers 10 bases. The germline CDR1 and CDR2 sequences are MDHEN and SYDVKM. The CDR3 length is 16 residues. The V gene end was trimmed by 3 bases and the J gene end by 5 bases; junction bases not matched to a gene: 8.

This clone was recorded only once. V is TRBV7-3 and J is TRBJ1-2; TRBD1 agrees at 7 bases. Trimming cost V 2 bases and J 5 bases; bases outside gene matches: 5. In germline, CDR1 is SGHTA, CDR2 FQGTGA. This CDR3 spans 14 amino acids. For the CDR3, the DNA is TGTGCCAGCAGCTTAGCGACAGGGACTTATGGCTACACCTTC. Translating gives CASSLATGTYGYTF.

This sequence joins TRBV21-1 and TRBJ2-3; TRBD1, as called in the table, went unchecked against the DNA. TRBV21-1 is termed a pseudogene. CDR3 length equals 14 residues. This CDR3 reads CASSKDTGTDTQYF. In DNA form, the CDR3 reads TGTGCCAGCAGCAAAGACACAGGCACAGATACGCAGTATTTT.

This clone was found once. The V and J genes are TRBV5-1 and TRBJ1-1; D not resolved. The V and J ends lost 4 bases and 5 bases respectively, with 12 bases between them. This CDR3 has 13 amino acids. Germline V lookup: CDR1 SGHRS, CDR2 YFSETQ. This CDR3 is CASSRLLGTEAFF. The DNA of the CDR3 is TGCGCCAGCAGCCGACTTTTGGGTACTGAAGCTTTCTTT.

A few counts support this clone. The rearrangement joins TRBV2 to TRBJ1-5; no reliable D call. V was clipped by 7 bases and J by 0 bases, with 10 bases between them. The germline gives CDR1 SNHLY, CDR2 FYNNEI. The CDR3 has 14 amino acids. CDR3 loop: CASTQADSNQPQHF. In DNA form, the CDR3 reads TGTGCCAGCACCCAGGCAGATAGCAATCAGCCCCAGCATTTT.

This clone was counted between two and nine times. In the same sample, other DNA sequences code for this CDR3. The chain has TRBV7-8 and TRBJ1-5; TRBD1 matches at 7 bases. The CDR3 is 14 residues long. Germline V gene data show CDR1 as SGHVS and CDR2 as FQNEAQ. J gave up 5 bases and V 5 bases, and 6 bases lay outside the gene matches. As DNA, the CDR3 is TGTGCCAGCAGCCCACGGGACAGTTATCAGCCCCAGCATTTT. It translates to CASSPRDSYQPQHF.

This clone was recorded once. The gene calls are TRBV9 and TRBJ1-3; maybe TRBD1 (5 bases). Germline CDR1 SGDLS, CDR2 YYNGEE. The CDR3 has 15 amino acids. V lost 2 bases to trimming and J lost 3 bases, with 12 bases between them. The CDR3 nucleotides read TGTGCCAGCAGCGTCCGGGACGAAGGTGGAAACACCATATATTTT. Translated, it gives CASSVRDEGGNTIYF.

The rearrangement uses TRBV18 and TRBJ2-2; D is unclear. This CDR3 comprises 13 residues. V was clipped by 2 bases and J by 5 bases, with 6 bases between them. The germline CDR1 and CDR2 sequences are KGHSH and LQKENI. Written as DNA, the CDR3 is TGTGCCAGCTCACCAAAGGGAACCGGGGAGCTGTTTTTT. Translation gives CASSPKGTGELFF.

The table lists this clone with a count of one. The chain links TRBV9 to TRBJ2-3; the match to TRBD2 covers 9 bases. V gave up 0 bases and J gave up 4 bases; unmatched junction bases: 6. The CDR3 has 16 amino acids. Per the germline V gene, CDR1 is SGDLS and CDR2 is YYNGEE. The CDR3 sequence: CASSVDAGGPSDTQYF. In nucleotides, the CDR3 is TGTGCCAGCAGCGTAGACGCGGGGGGGCCCTCAGATACGCAGTATTTT. Based on the CDR3 plus reference TRBV9 and TRBJ2-3, the full variable domain is DSGVTQTPKHLITATGQRVTLRCSPRSGDLSVYWYQQSLDQGLQFLIQYYNGEERAKGNILERFSAQQFPDLHSELNLSSLELGDSALYFCASSVDAGGPSDTQYFGPGTRLTVL.

This clone was seen more than once but under ten times. The chain links TRBV6-5 to TRBJ2-7; D gene unclear. The CDR3 runs 14 residues. Between the trimmed V and J ends, which lost 5 bases and 2 bases, there was a span of 13 bases. Germline lookup yields CDR1 MNHEY and CDR2 SVGAGI. The CDR3 region has the DNA TGTGCCAGCAGTCGTAACGGAAAAACCTACGAGCAGTACTTC. It translates to CASSRNGKTYEQYF.

The chain employs TRBV7-9 and TRBJ1-1; D gene uncertain. V shed 2 bases and J shed 0 bases, with 10 bases lying between them. The CDR3 length is 15 residues. Per the germline V gene, CDR1 is SEHNR and CDR2 is FQNEAQ (reference sequence). Here the CDR3 DNA reads TGTGCCAGCAGCTTACTGGACCGACTGAACACTGAAGCTTTCTTT. It is translated as CASSLLDRLNTEAFF.